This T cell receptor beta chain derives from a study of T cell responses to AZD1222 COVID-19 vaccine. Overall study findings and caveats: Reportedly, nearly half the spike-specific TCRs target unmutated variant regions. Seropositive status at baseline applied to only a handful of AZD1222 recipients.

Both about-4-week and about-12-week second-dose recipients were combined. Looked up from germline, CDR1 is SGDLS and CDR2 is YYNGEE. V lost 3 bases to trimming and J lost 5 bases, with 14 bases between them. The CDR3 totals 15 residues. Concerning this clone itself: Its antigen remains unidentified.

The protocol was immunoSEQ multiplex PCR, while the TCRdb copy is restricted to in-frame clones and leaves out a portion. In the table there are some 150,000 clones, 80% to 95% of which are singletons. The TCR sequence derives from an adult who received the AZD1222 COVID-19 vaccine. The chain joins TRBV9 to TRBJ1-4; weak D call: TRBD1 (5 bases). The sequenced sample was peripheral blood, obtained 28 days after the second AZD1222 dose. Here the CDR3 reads CASSAQGVGNEKLFF. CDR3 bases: TGTGCCAGCAGCGCCCAAGGGGTCGGGAATGAAAAACTGTTTTTT.